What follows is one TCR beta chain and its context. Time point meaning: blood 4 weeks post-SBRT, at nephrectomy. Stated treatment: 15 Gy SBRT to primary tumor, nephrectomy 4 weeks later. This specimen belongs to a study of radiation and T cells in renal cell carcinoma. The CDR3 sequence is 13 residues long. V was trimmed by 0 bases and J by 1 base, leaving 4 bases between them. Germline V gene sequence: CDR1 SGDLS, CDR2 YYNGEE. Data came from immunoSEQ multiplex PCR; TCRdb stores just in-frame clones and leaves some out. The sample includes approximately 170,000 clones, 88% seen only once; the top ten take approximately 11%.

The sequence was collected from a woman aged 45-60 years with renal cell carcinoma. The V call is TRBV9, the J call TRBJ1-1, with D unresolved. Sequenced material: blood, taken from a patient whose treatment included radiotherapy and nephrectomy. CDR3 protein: CASSVDGNTEAFF. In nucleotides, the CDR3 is TGTGCCAGCAGCGTAGATGGGAACACTGAAGCTTTCTTT.